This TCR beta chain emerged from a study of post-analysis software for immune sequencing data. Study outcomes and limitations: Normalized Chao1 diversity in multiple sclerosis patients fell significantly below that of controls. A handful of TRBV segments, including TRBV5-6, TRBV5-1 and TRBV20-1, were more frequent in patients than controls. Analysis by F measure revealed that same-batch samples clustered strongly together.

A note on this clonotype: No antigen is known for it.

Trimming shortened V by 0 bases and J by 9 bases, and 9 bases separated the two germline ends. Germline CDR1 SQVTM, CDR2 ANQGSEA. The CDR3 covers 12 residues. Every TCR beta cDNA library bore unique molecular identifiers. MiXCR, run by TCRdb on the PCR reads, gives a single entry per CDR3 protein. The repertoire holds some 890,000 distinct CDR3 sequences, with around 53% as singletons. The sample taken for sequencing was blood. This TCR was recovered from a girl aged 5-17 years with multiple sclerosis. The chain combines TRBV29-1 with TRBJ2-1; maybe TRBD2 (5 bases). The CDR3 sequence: CSVEDGRGEQFF. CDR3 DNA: TGCAGCGTTGAAGATGGCCGGGGTGAGCAGTTCTTC.